Below are 25 T cell receptor beta chains sequenced from a single sample in a study of T cells expressing NK-cell markers. TCRdb re-called the 5' RACE reads and gives one entry per CDR3 protein, without DNA. The table for this sample gives some 300,000 distinct CDR3 sequences. Sequencing was performed on blood T cells: a sorted CD56 or NKG2C T cell subset, CD4+ or CD8+ T cells, or bulk PBMC T cells (not recorded which). These receptor sequences come from a man aged 18 to 35 in good health.

V gene TRBV27 combines with J gene TRBJ2-3; the D call from TCRdb, TRBD1, cannot be confirmed without DNA. From germline, CDR1 is MNHEY and CDR2 SMNVEV (reference sequence). This CDR3 has 16 residues. This CDR3 reads CASSLYGGGGTDTQYF.

The chain uses TRBV21-1 and TRBJ1-3; TCRdb's D call of TRBD1 is untestable without DNA. TRBV21-1 is a recognized pseudogene. The CDR3 covers 16 residues. CDR3 residues: CASSNLLQEPGNTIYF.

CDR3 amino acids: CASSVLHSWNTGELFF. The genes are TRBV9 and TRBJ2-2. The CDR3 totals 16 residues. The germline V gene encodes CDR1 SGDLS and CDR2 YYNGEE.

This chain joins TRBV12-3 or TRBV12-4 and TRBJ1-1; the D call from TCRdb, TRBD1, cannot be confirmed without DNA. The CDR3 consists of 12 residues. The CDR3 sequence is CASSRTQGRAFF.

V and J are TRBV12-3 or TRBV12-4 and TRBJ2-1. The CDR3 sequence is 14 residues long. This chain's CDR3 is CASSFGARHNEQFF.

V gene TRBV6-2 or TRBV6-3 combines with J gene TRBJ2-7; TCRdb designates TRBD2, a call that cannot be tested without DNA. Germline CDR1 and CDR2: MNHEY and SVGEGT. This CDR3 spans 15 amino acids. CDR3 amino acids: CASSYTEGGYVEQYF.

The V and J genes are TRBV25-1 and TRBJ2-5; no DNA is available, so the TRBD1 call from TCRdb remains unchecked. The CDR3 is made up of 14 amino acids. The germline V gene has CDR1 MGHDK and CDR2 SYGVNS. CDR3 protein: CASSEPGPPETQYF.

This chain uses TRBV4-3 with TRBJ1-6; TCRdb lists TRBD1, though no DNA is available to test this call. The germline V gene encodes CDR1 LGHNA and CDR2 YSLEER. The CDR3 runs 13 residues. The CDR3 protein is CASSRGRGSPLHF.

The chain links TRBV29-1 to TRBJ2-7; absent DNA, TCRdb's TRBD2 call cannot be checked. The CDR3 is made up of 15 amino acids. Germline lookup yields CDR1 SQVTM and CDR2 ANQGSEA. The chain's CDR3 is CSVQPGLAGPYEQYF.

The chain combines TRBV24-1 with TRBJ2-1; the TCRdb call, TRBD1, lacks DNA for checking. This CDR3 spans 16 amino acids. Germline CDR1 KGHDR, CDR2 SFDVKD. The CDR3 here is CATSDPGGVRDNEQFF.

This chain links TRBV6-1 with TRBJ1-5; TCRdb's D call, TRBD1, is unchecked because there is no DNA. This CDR3 region has 16 residues. Germline V gives CDR1 MNHNS, CDR2 SASEGT. The CDR3: CASRLGRGGSNQPQHF.

The chain joins TRBV29-1 to TRBJ2-3; the D gene TCRdb calls, TRBD2, cannot be checked with no DNA. The germline gives CDR1 SQVTM, CDR2 ANQGSEA. The CDR3 runs 16 residues. CDR3: CSVDSSSGSSTDTQYF.

V gene TRBV12-3 or TRBV12-4 combines with J gene TRBJ1-1. The CDR3 has 14 amino acids. The CDR3 sequence is CASSLKGMNTEAFF.

The chain couples TRBV5-1 to TRBJ2-7. This CDR3 is built from 14 residues. The germline gives CDR1 SGHRS, CDR2 YFSETQ. This CDR3 is CASRVGDPSYEQYF.

V and J are TRBV4-1 and TRBJ2-5; checking the TCRdb D call of TRBD1 is not possible without DNA. There are 14 residues in the CDR3. Germline V gene data show CDR1 as MGHRA and CDR2 as YSYEKL. This chain's CDR3 is CASSLSPGAETQYF.

This sequence joins TRBV4-3 and TRBJ2-5. Per germline, CDR1 LGHNA and CDR2 YSLEER. CDR3 size: 15 residues. CDR3: CASSQDQPTGETQYF.

V usage is TRBV5-6 and J usage is TRBJ2-3; the TCRdb call, TRBD1, lacks DNA for checking. The germline gives CDR1 SGHDT, CDR2 YYEEEE. The CDR3 runs to 14 residues. CDR3 sequence: CASSQTEHTDTQYF. The whole variable domain, remainder taken from reference TRBV5-6 and TRBJ2-3, is DAGVTQSPTHLIKTRGQQVTLRCSPKSGHDTVSWYQQALGQGPQFIFQYYEEEERQRGNFPDRFSGHQFPNYSSELNVNALLLGDSALYLCASSQTEHTDTQYFGPGTRLTVL.

The chain couples TRBV7-6 to TRBJ2-7; with no DNA, the TCRdb D assignment of TRBD2 cannot be verified. CDR1 is SGHVS and CDR2 is FNYEAQ in the germline V gene. This CDR3 is 15 amino acids long. CDR3 protein: CASSLAGLAGDEQYF.

This rearrangement joins TRBV5-5 to TRBJ2-3; the TCRdb call, TRBD1, lacks DNA for checking. This CDR3 is built from 17 residues. Germline CDR1 is SGHKS and CDR2 is YYEKEE (reference sequence). CDR3 sequence: CASSLIWGNTYTDTQYF. The full variable domain, in which reference TRBV5-5 and TRBJ2-3 provide the parts outside the CDR3, is DAGVTQSPTHLIKTRGQQVTLRCSPISGHKSVSWYQQVLGQGPQFIFQYYEKEERGRGNFPDRFSARQFPNYSSELNVNALLLGDSALYLCASSLIWGNTYTDTQYFGPGTRLTVL.

This chain joins TRBV12-3 or TRBV12-4 and TRBJ1-1; TCRdb selects TRBD1, and the lack of DNA leaves this call unchecked. This CDR3 region has 15 residues. The CDR3 is CASSLAGTLNTEAFF.

This chain joins TRBV6-1 and TRBJ2-1. From germline, CDR1 is MNHNS and CDR2 SASEGT. The CDR3 totals 15 residues. The CDR3 loop reads CASSEVEGAYNEQFF.

The rearrangement links TRBV6-2 or TRBV6-3 to TRBJ2-1. CDR3 length equals 16 residues. Germline CDR1 reads MNHEY; CDR2 reads SVGEGT. CDR3 in amino acids: CASSSALGSSYNEQFF.

The chain joins TRBV28 to TRBJ2-1; the TCRdb D gene call, TRBD2, has no DNA to confirm it. The CDR3 is 15 amino acids. CDR1 and CDR2 (germline): MDHEN, SYDVKM. CDR3 residues: CASSSAGGGTNEQFF.

This chain joins TRBV7-8 and TRBJ2-1; TCRdb's assignment of TRBD2 cannot be checked, as there is no DNA. The germline gives CDR1 SGHVS, CDR2 FQNEAQ. This CDR3 contains 13 residues. CDR3: CASSRTHGNEQFF. Based on the CDR3 plus reference TRBV7-8 and TRBJ2-1, the full variable domain is GAGVSQSPRYKVAKRGQDVALRCDPISGHVSLFWYQQALGQGPEFLTYFQNEAQLDKSGLPSDRFFAERPEGSVSTLKIQRTQQEDSAVYLCASSRTHGNEQFFGPGTRLTVL.

The chain joins TRBV2 to TRBJ1-5; TCRdb returns TRBD1, unconfirmable since there is no DNA. In germline, CDR1 is SNHLY, CDR2 FYNNEI. The CDR3 has 13 residues. The CDR3 sequence is CASKGQFNQPQHF. The full variable domain, its missing parts supplied by reference TRBV2 and TRBJ1-5, is EPEVTQTPSHQVTQMGQEVILRCVPISNHLYFYWYRQILGQKVEFLVSFYNNEISEKSEIFDDQFSVERPDGSNFTLKIRSTKLEDSAMYFCASKGQFNQPQHFGDGTRLSIL.